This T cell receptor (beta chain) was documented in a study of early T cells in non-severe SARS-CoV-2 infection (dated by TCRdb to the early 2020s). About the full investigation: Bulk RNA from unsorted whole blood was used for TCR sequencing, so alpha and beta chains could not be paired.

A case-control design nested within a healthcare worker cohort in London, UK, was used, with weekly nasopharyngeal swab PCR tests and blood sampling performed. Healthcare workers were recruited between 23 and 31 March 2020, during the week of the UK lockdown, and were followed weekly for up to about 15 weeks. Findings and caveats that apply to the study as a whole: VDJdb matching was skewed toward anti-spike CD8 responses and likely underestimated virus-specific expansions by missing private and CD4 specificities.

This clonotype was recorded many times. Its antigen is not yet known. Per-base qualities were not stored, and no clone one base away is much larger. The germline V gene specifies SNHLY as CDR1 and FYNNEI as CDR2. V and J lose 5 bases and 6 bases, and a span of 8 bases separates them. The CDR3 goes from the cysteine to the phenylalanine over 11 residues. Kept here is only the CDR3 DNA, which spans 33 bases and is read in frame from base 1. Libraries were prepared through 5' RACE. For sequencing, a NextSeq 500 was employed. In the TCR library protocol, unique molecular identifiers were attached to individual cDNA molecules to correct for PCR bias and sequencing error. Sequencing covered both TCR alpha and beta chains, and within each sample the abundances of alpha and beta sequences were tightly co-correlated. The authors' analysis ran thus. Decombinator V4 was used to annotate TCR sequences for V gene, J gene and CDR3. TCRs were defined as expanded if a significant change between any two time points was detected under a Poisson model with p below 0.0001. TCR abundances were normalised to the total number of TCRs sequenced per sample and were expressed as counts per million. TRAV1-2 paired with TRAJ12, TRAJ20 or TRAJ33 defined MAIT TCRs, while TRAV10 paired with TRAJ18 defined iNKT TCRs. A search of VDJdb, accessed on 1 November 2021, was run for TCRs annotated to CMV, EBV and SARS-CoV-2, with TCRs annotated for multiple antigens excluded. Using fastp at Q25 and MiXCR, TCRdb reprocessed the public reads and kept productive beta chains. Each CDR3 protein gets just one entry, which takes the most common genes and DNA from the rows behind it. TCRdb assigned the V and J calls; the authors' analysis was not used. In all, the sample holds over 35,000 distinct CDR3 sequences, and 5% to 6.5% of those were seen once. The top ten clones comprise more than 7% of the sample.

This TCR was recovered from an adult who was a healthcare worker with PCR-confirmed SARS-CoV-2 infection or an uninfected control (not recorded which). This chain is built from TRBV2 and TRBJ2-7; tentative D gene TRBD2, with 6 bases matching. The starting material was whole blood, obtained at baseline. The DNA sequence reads TGTGCCAGCAGTCCCGGGGGCGAGCAGTACTTC. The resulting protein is CASSPGGEQYF.